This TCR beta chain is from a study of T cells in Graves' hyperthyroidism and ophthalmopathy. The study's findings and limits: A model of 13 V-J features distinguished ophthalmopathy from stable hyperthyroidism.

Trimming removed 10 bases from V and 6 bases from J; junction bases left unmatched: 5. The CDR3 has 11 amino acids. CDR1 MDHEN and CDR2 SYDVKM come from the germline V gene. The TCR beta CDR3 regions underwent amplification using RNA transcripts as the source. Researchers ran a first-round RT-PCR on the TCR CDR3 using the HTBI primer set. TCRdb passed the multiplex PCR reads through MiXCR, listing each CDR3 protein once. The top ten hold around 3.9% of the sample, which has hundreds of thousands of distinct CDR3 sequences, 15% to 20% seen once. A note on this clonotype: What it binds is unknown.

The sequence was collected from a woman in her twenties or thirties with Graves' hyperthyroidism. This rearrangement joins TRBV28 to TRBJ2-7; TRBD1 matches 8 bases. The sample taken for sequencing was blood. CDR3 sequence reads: CATQTGVEQYF. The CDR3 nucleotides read TGTGCCACCCAGACAGGGGTCGAGCAGTACTTC.